This T cell receptor beta chain was sequenced during a study of control samples from healthy donors and cancer patients. The germline gives CDR1 SGDLS, CDR2 YYNGEE. Trimming left V 4 bases short and J 1 base short, with 7 bases between. CDR3 length equals 13 residues. The protocol was immunoSEQ multiplex PCR, while the TCRdb copy is restricted to in-frame clones and leaves out a portion. This sample has 150,000 to 200,000 clones, with 80% to 95% found just once. The TCR originated in an older woman in good health. Sequenced input: blood. The gene calls are TRBV9 and TRBJ2-3; no reliable D call. The CDR3 nucleotides read TGTGCCAGCAGCCTGAGACGCACAGATACGCAGTATTTT. Translated, it gives CASSLRRTDTQYF.